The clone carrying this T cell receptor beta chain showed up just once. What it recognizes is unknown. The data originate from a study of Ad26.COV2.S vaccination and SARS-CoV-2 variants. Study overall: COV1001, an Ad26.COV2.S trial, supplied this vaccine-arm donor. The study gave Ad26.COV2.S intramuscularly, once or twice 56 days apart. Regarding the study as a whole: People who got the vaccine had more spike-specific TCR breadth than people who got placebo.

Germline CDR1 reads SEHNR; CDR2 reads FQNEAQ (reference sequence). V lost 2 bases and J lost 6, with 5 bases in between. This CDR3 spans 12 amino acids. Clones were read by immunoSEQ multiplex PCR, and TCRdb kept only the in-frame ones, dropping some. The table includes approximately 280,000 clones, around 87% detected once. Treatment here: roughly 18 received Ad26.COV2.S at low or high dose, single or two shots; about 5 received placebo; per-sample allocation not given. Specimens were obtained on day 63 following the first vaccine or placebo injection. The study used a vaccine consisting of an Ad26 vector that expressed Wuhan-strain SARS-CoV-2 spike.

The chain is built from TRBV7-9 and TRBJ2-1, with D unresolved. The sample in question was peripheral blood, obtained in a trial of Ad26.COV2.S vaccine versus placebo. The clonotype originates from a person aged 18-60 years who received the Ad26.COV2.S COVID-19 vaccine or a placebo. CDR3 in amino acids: CASSLSSNEQFF. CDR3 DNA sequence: TGTGCCAGCAGCTTAAGTAGCAATGAGCAGTTCTTC.